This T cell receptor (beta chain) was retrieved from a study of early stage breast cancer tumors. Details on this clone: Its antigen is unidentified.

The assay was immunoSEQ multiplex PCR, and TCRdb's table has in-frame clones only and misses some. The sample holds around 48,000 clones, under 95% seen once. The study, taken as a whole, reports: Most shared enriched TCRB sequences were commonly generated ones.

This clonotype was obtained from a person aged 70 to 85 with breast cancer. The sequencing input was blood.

CDR3 region: CASSVVGFNYGYTF. The CDR3 DNA reads TGTGCCAGCAGCGTAGTCGGGTTTAACTATGGCTACACCTTC. V and J are TRBV9 and TRBJ1-2; no reliable D call. The V and J ends lost 0 bases and 1 base respectively, with 7 bases between them. The CDR3 totals 14 residues. Germline loops: CDR1 SGDLS, CDR2 YYNGEE.